Following are 22 T cell receptor beta chains from one sample sequenced in a study of shared clonotypes between healthy human individuals. Using immunoSEQ multiplex PCR, the repertoire was profiled, and TCRdb retains in-frame clones only, with some absent. The data show 550,000 to 800,000 clones, with less than 95% seen just once and 34% held by the top ten. The material sequenced was memory CD8+ T cells from PBMCs. Subset noted: CD45RO+ cells pooled with CCR7-negative TemRA cells. These receptors came from a man between 18 and 29 years old in good health. Some clones in this sample may be carry-over from other donors' samples.

This chain uses TRBV9 with TRBJ2-1; D might be TRBD1 (6 bases). Germline CDR1 is SGDLS and CDR2 is YYNGEE. The CDR3 runs 15 residues. V shed 0 bases and J shed 3 bases, with 10 bases lying between them. CDR3 sequence (DNA): TGTGCCAGCAGCGTAGAACAGGGCGACTACAATGAGCAGTTCTTC. This gives the protein CASSVEQGDYNEQFF. The full variable domain, completed using reference TRBV9 and TRBJ2-1, is DSGVTQTPKHLITATGQRVTLRCSPRSGDLSVYWYQQSLDQGLQFLIQYYNGEERAKGNILERFSAQQFPDLHSELNLSSLELGDSALYFCASSVEQGDYNEQFFGPGTRLTVL.

In its sample, this clone was seen once. This chain links TRBV5-1 with TRBJ1-1; TRBD1 is a possible D gene (5 bases). With 1 base removed from V and 6 bases from J, the gap between germline ends came to 22 bases. Germline CDR1 is SGHRS and CDR2 is YFSETQ. The CDR3 runs 17 residues. The CDR3 region is CASSLYDSSSGRAEAFF. DNA for the CDR3: TGCGCCAGCAGCTTGTACGACAGCTCGTCGGGGCGCGCTGAAGCTTTCTTT.

The chain combines TRBV29-1 with TRBJ2-7; TRBD1 is a possible D gene (6 bases). V gave up 6 bases and J gave up 0 bases, with 15 bases separating them. CDR1 and CDR2 from the germline V gene are SQVTM and ANQGSEA. This CDR3 spans 14 amino acids. The CDR3 loop is CSVETGLSSYEQYF. CDR3 sequence (DNA): TGCAGCGTAGAAACAGGGCTAAGCTCCTACGAGCAGTACTTC.

The chain is built from TRBV14 and TRBJ2-1; 10 nucleotides align to TRBD1. CDR1 and CDR2 (germline): SGHDN, FVKESK. The V segment lost 4 bases and the J segment 9 bases; nucleotides outside the gene matches: 3. The CDR3 is 13 amino acids. CDR3 residues: CASSPDRGTEQFF. In DNA form, the CDR3 reads TGTGCCAGCAGCCCGGACAGGGGGACTGAGCAGTTCTTC.

CDR3 DNA: TGCGCCAGCAGCCAAGAGGAAGGGGTTTCCTCTGGAAACACCATATATTTT. Residues: CASSQEEGVSSGNTIYF. This sequence joins TRBV4-3 and TRBJ1-3; D possibly corresponds to TRBD1 (5 bases). This CDR3 spans 17 amino acids. Trimming pared 0 bases from V and 0 bases from J, leaving 12 bases between. Germline CDR1 LGHNA, CDR2 YSLEER.

The genes are TRBV28 and TRBJ1-1; D not resolved. This CDR3 is 13 amino acids long. CDR1 is MDHEN and CDR2 is SYDVKM in the germline V gene. V lost 3 bases and J 6 bases, leaving 11 bases between the germline ends. As DNA, the CDR3 is TGTGCCAGCAGTTTGCGAACTCCCGCTGAAGCTTTCTTT. It yields the protein CASSLRTPAEAFF.

This chain connects TRBV27 to TRBJ2-5; unclear D gene. Deletions cut 3 bases from V and 5 bases from J, with 7 bases between. The CDR3 sequence is 12 residues long. CDR1 is MNHEY and CDR2 is SMNVEV in the germline V gene (reference sequence). As DNA, the CDR3 is TGTGCCAGCAGTTTTCATGGGGAGACCCAGTACTTC. This gives the protein CASSFHGETQYF.

The chain has TRBV7-2 and TRBJ2-3, with TRBD2 as a possible D gene (6 bases). CDR1 SGHTA and CDR2 FQGNSA come from the germline V gene. Trimming cost V 2 bases and J 2 bases, with 14 bases left between them. There are 16 residues in the CDR3. This CDR3 is CASSLISGQFTDTQYF. CDR3 coding DNA: TGTGCCAGCAGCTTAATAAGCGGGCAATTCACAGATACGCAGTATTTT.

The chain is built from TRBV28 and TRBJ1-2, with 8 bases identical to TRBD1. Trimming cost V 1 base and J 8 bases; bases outside gene matches: 6. Germline CDR1 is MDHEN and CDR2 is SYDVKM. The CDR3 covers 14 residues. The CDR3 sequence is CASSLLGTGGGYTF. In nucleotides, the CDR3 is TGTGCCAGCAGTTTATTGGGGACAGGCGGCGGCTACACCTTC.

The genes are TRBV5-1 and TRBJ2-5; a possible D gene is TRBD1 (5 bases). V was pared by 1 base and J by 1 base, with 11 bases between. CDR1 and CDR2 from the germline V gene are SGHRS and YFSETQ. The CDR3 has 15 amino acids. CDR3 DNA: TGCGCCAGCAGCTTGTGGGCAGGGTCCCAAGAGACCCAGTACTTC. Translated: CASSLWAGSQETQYF.

This chain links TRBV4-1 with TRBJ2-7, with D possibly being TRBD2 (6 bases). The germline V gene encodes CDR1 MGHRA and CDR2 YSYEKL. Between the trimmed V and J ends, which lost 4 bases and 2 bases, there was a span of 21 bases. CDR3 length: 17 amino acids. Here the CDR3 DNA reads TGCGCCAGCAGCCCATACCCCGCTAGCGCCCATCCCTACGAGCAGTACTTC. Translated: CASSPYPASAHPYEQYF.

CDR3 nucleotide sequence: TGTGCCAGCCCCCTCTGGGAGAGATACAAAGAGACCCAGTACTTC. Its protein is CASPLWERYKETQYF. V is TRBV6-4 and J is TRBJ2-5; weak D call: TRBD2 (5 bases). The germline CDR1 and CDR2 sequences are MRHNA and SNTAGT. The V gene lost 8 bases and the J gene lost 3 bases, with 19 bases spanning the gap. This CDR3 contains 15 residues.

The chain couples TRBV28 to TRBJ2-1; weak D call: TRBD2 (6 bases). Germline CDR1 and CDR2: MDHEN and SYDVKM. The germline V and J ends were trimmed by 10 bases and 0 bases, with 10 bases remaining between them. The CDR3 is 13 amino acids. This CDR3 is CATGGDSYNEQFF. Here the CDR3 DNA reads TGTGCCACCGGAGGGGACTCCTACAATGAGCAGTTCTTC.

This clone was detected only once. The chain has TRBV5-4 and TRBJ2-4, with D tentatively TRBD1 (6 bases). Germline V gives CDR1 SGHNT, CDR2 YYREEE (reference sequence). V shed 4 bases and J shed 7 bases, with 21 bases lying between them. This CDR3 contains 16 residues. The CDR3 DNA sequence: TGTGCCAGCAGCCAAGACAGGACATCAAGCCGGAACATTCAGTACTTC. Amino acids: CASSQDRTSSRNIQYF.

The chain couples TRBV13 to TRBJ2-7; possibly TRBD1 for D (6 bases). Per the germline V gene, CDR1 is PRHDT and CDR2 is FYEKMQ (reference sequence). V dropped 5 bases and J dropped 6 bases, with 17 bases sitting between them. The CDR3 spans 14 residues. In DNA, the CDR3 is TGTGCCAGCAGCCTCGGGGACACCCCGCGCGAGCAGTACTTC. Amino acid sequence: CASSLGDTPREQYF.

As DNA, the CDR3 is TGTGCCATCAAAGGGACAGGGATCGGGATGAACACTGAAGCTTTCTTT. Its translation is CAIKGTGIGMNTEAFF. The chain uses TRBV10-3 and TRBJ1-1, with 9 bases matching TRBD1. Germline lookup yields CDR1 ENHRY and CDR2 SYGVKD. This CDR3 is built from 16 residues. J lost 0 bases, V lost 7 bases, and 9 bases had no gene match.

This chain uses TRBV7-9 with TRBJ2-1; unclear D gene. The CDR3 has 13 residues. Looked up from germline, CDR1 is SEHNR and CDR2 is FQNEAQ (reference sequence). Deletions cut 4 bases from V and 5 bases from J, with 9 bases between. This CDR3 reads CASSSLRDNEQFF. The CDR3 nucleotides read TGTGCCAGCAGCTCGCTCCGGGACAATGAGCAGTTCTTC.

The chain joins TRBV4-1 to TRBJ2-7; D call uncertain. Germline V gene lookup returns CDR1 MGHRA and CDR2 YSYEKL. The CDR3 covers 13 residues. The V and J ends lost 6 bases and 1 base respectively, with 10 bases between them. The CDR3 nucleotides are TGCGCCAGCAGTCAAAAAGAATCCTACGAGCAGTACTTC. As protein: CASSQKESYEQYF.

The rearrangement links TRBV10-3 to TRBJ2-7; unclear D gene. This CDR3 is built from 11 residues. Germline values: CDR1 ENHRY, CDR2 SYGVKD. Deletions cut 0 bases from V and 5 bases from J, with 2 bases between. Written as DNA, the CDR3 is TGTGCCATCAGTGAGTCCGACGAGCAGTACTTC. Its protein is CAISESDEQYF.

The chain employs TRBV9 and TRBJ2-3, with 7 positions matching TRBD1. The germline V gene encodes CDR1 SGDLS and CDR2 YYNGEE. With V trimmed by 4 bases and J by 5 bases, 13 bases remained unmatched. The CDR3 is made up of 16 amino acids. Here the CDR3 DNA reads TGTGCCAGCAGCTTCCCCACCGGGACAGTGGTAGATACGCAGTATTTT. Protein: CASSFPTGTVVDTQYF. Combining the CDR3 with reference TRBV9 and TRBJ2-3 gives the whole variable domain DSGVTQTPKHLITATGQRVTLRCSPRSGDLSVYWYQQSLDQGLQFLIQYYNGEERAKGNILERFSAQQFPDLHSELNLSSLELGDSALYFCASSFPTGTVVDTQYFGPGTRLTVL.

This chain uses TRBV13 with TRBJ2-3; 12 bases are a match to TRBD2. CDR3 length: 16 amino acids. V was pared by 3 bases and J by 2 bases, with 3 bases of the junction left unmatched. In germline, CDR1 is PRHDT, CDR2 FYEKMQ (reference sequence). For the CDR3, the DNA is TGTGCCAGCAGCTTGAGACTAGCGGGAGACACAGATACGCAGTATTTT. This codes for CASSLRLAGDTDTQYF.

This clone was found once. This chain links TRBV28 with TRBJ1-1, with a possible D match to TRBD1 (6 bases). CDR3 length: 19 amino acids. CDR1 is MDHEN and CDR2 is SYDVKM in the germline V gene. V was cut by 6 bases and J by 2 bases, with 28 bases left in between. Written as DNA, the CDR3 is TGTGCCAGCAGCCCTGTTACGATGCCTAGGGGGGACGGAAACACTGAAGCTTTCTTT. It codes for CASSPVTMPRGDGNTEAFF. The entire variable domain, with the rest obtained from reference TRBV28 and TRBJ1-1, is as follows: DVKVTQSSRYLVKRTGEKVFLECVQDMDHENMFWYRQDPGLGLRLIYFSYDVKMKEKGDIPEGYSVSREKKERFSLILESASTNQTSMYLCASSPVTMPRGDGNTEAFFGQGTRLTVV.